The T cell receptor (beta chain) described here comes from a study of cytomegalovirus exposure and HLA in healthy donors (dated by TCRdb to 2017 to 2019). Regarding the research as a whole: According to an earlier analysis of a few hundred of the donors, 150 million to 200 million T cells yielded 95 million to 140 million unique TCR beta sequences and 276 Gb of sequence data. To predict cytomegalovirus infection status, the study brought together high-throughput TCR immunosequencing, statistical association of individual TCRs with disease status, and machine learning. The genetic ancestry cluster associated with self-reported Caucasian donors included over 80% of the 300 to 450 genotyped donors. The study used immunosequencing to profile the T cell repertoires of approximately 630 subjects and linked those repertoires to cytomegalovirus serostatus. The number of donors typed differed by locus, with about 629-630 for A, B, C, DRB1 and DQB1, more than 500 for DQA1, 600 to 610 for DPA1, and some 470 for DPB1. An earlier analysis of some 500 of the donors used high-throughput TCR beta sequencing to judge whether each TCR beta V gene segment behaved as functional or pseudogenic. A later analysis re-analyzed previously published TCR beta repertoires from 650 to 800 donors and added high-resolution HLA genotyping to study TCR occurrence patterns. A later genetic analysis took genome-wide SNP genotypes for about 55% of the 666 donors and used that subset as a discovery cohort. In addition to the first cohort of around 670 subjects, a separate validation cohort of approximately 120 different subjects was used. Donor age, sex, ethnicity and CMV serostatus were compiled alongside the repertoire data. Because of strong linkage in the cohort, a handful of DR-DQ haplotypes were treated as single units for association and clustering. All discovery cohort repertoires had been generated on a single sequencing platform. Among 300 to 450 genotyped donors of the cohort, an average of approximately 230,000 unique TCR beta nucleotide sequences were sequenced per donor, around 20% of them non-productive. The aim of the study was to test whether cataloging public T cell receptors could identify signatures of past pathogen exposure. About 320 gigabases of sequencing data and 80 million or so unique TCR sequences were included in an early release covering several hundred HLA-typed donors. Both class I and class II loci were covered by HLA typing, at four-digit resolution. Rather than using new phenotypic data, the later analysis identified candidate immune exposures from TCR beta sequences and from how often those sequences occurred across donors.

General findings and caveats noted by the study authors: In the study, around 150 TCR beta chains were listed as associated with cytomegalovirus. The earlier analysis of nearly 600 of the donors excluded around 17 rarely observed V segments, including chromosome 9 orphons, because counts were too low. Compared with equally common non-associated chains, HLA-associated TCR beta chains in a later analysis were more clonally expanded and had lower generation probabilities. The classifier was reported to diagnose cytomegalovirus status with high specificity and sensitivity in both the original and validation cohorts. Immune exposure information for the cohort was limited to CMV serostatus. Because the 87-base-pair reads could not distinguish some IMGT-functional V segments, including TRBV6-2 and TRBV6-3, those segments were excluded. A later genetic analysis associated a missense DCLRE1C variant with V-gene and J-gene trimming of TCR beta chains, and an independent cohort replicated the association. In an earlier analysis of 587 of the donors, most TCR beta V segments appeared in productive rearrangements about 87% or about 30% of the time, broadly matching IMGT annotations. A later analysis reported that several top co-occurrence clusters appeared linked to parvovirus B19, influenza, CMV and Epstein-Barr virus. Sequencing depth was assumed to be roughly uniform across donors in the presence/absence analyses, though that assumption may not hold. A later genetic analysis reported fewer N-insertions in productive TCRs among donors in an Asian-associated ancestry cluster than the approximately 670-donor mean. HLA typing was unavailable for some donors at each locus, so association tests used only the typed subset. When HLA alleles, especially DR and DQ, strongly co-occurred, attributing TCR associations to individual alleles was difficult. Specific HLA alleles were associated with more than 15,000 TCR beta sequences at a false discovery rate of 0.05 in a later analysis. Most TCR sequences were observed very rarely across donors, whereas some public TCRs were present in many individuals. A later analysis found that most CMV-associated TCR beta chains appeared HLA-restricted, with HLA associations seemingly driven largely by CMV exposure. Linkage disequilibrium might explain the correlated functional status among segregating V segments, but an unknown experimental factor could not be ruled out. A cluster of highly shared sequence variants was judged likely to represent a technical artifact of the sequencing pipeline. A further reported finding was that TCR beta sequences accurately predicted the HLA-A and HLA-B alleles for most subjects in the first cohort. The authors suggested that the approach could potentially be extended to other disease states and immunological phenotypes. In a later analysis, the rate of TCR association differed among HLA loci, with DRB1 alleles having the most associated TCRs and HLA-C alleles having the fewest. Only TCR beta chains were sequenced in this cohort, and the absence of alpha or paired-chain data limited detectable features. A few of the identified cytomegalovirus-associated TCR beta chains were confirmed in vitro to be specific for cytomegalovirus antigens.

In total, fewer than 750 healthy bone marrow donors made up the cohort. At the time of sampling, every cohort member was nominally healthy, though immune exposures that went unrecorded were likely present. The donor tested CMV seronegative, placing the donor among the roughly 350 seronegative members of the cohort. Each donor provided a peripheral blood sample, and peripheral blood mononuclear cells were used for TCR beta sequencing. The Qiagen DNeasy Blood Extraction Kit was used to extract genomic DNA from the blood cell samples. As to this clone: This clone's antigen is unknown. Base qualities are not recorded, but no much larger clone differs from it by a single base.

The CDR3, from cysteine to phenylalanine, totals 13 residues. Of all the DNA, just the CDR3 is kept, 39 bases in frame from base 1. V is pruned by 6 bases and J by 7 bases, leaving 4 bases of the junction without a gene match. CDR1 LNHDA and CDR2 SQIVND were looked up in the germline V gene (reference sequence). The method was the immunoSEQ multiplex PCR assay. For the multiplex PCR, a mixture combining 60 forward primers for TCR Vbeta segments and 13 reverse primers for TCR Jbeta segments was used. The CDR3 region of rearranged TCR beta genes was amplified from genomic DNA with a multiplex PCR assay. On the Illumina HiSeq System, the amplified TCR beta libraries were sequenced as 87-base-pair reads. Processing in the source paper ran as follows. In a later analysis, 77 million or so unique TCR beta chains were counted across the approximately 640 repertoires, and approximately 9.9 million of these chains were shared by at least two donors. Raw reads were error-corrected and collapsed into unique sequences by a nearest-neighbor algorithm in which closely related sequences were merged to remove PCR and sequencing errors. V, D and J gene segments were assigned by aligning CDR3 sequences to IMGT reference sequences. Each retained sequence needed at least a six-nucleotide match to both a V gene segment and a J gene segment. Rearrangements were classified as productive when the CDR3 lacked stop codons and remained in frame with V and J, and all other rearrangements were classified as non-productive. Following IMGT convention, CDR3 was defined as the stretch from the second conserved V-encoded cysteine to the conserved J-encoded phenylalanine. In an earlier analysis of around 540 of the donors, sequences lacking an unambiguous match to a single V gene segment were excluded. In an earlier analysis of approximately 610 of the donors, V segments were called functional above 56.7% productive rearrangements and were called segregating when the between-donor standard deviation exceeded 5%. A statistical classification framework was built for diagnosing cytomegalovirus status from the catalog of TCR beta chain sequences. V and J gene assignment, in a later analysis, came from comparing TCR nucleotide sequences with IMGT/GENE-DB human TR gene sequences. The TCRdist pipeline was used in a later analysis to assign CDR3 sequences and most-parsimonious VDJ recombination scenarios. A later analysis defined each TCR beta chain by its CDR3 amino acid sequence plus V-gene family, and excluded reads lacking a unique V-gene family. As a way to deal with suspected cross-contamination and a sequencing artifact, a later analysis dropped hundreds of nucleotide sequences that were highly shared and had low generation probability. For each public chain, a later analysis derived a clonal expansion index from normalized ranks of inferred template counts within each repertoire. In a later analysis, generation probabilities were computed with a VDJ recombination model fitted to out-of-frame rearrangements, and the resulting probabilities were checked against IGoR. In a later analysis, TCR-TCR, TCR-HLA and TCR-CMV co-occurrence was scored with hypergeometric tests, and a repertoire-size bias correction was applied to TCR pairs. In a later analysis, false discovery rates were estimated by permuting HLA or CMV assignments 20 times. In a later analysis, co-occurring TCRs were grouped using DBSCAN, with TCRdist sequence similarity added in when clustering inside HLA-allele-positive subsets. Co-occurrence clustering excluded repertoires with fewer than 30,000 or more than 120,000 public chains, plus five with anomalous nucleotide sharing. In its TCRdb copy, this immuneACCESS table keeps in-frame sequences only and misses some clones. Where compared with another copy, unresolved V genes explain less than half of these, and the others have no known cause. V and J calls and clone size are copied from that table; D and trimming were computed from the DNA. The table for this sample lists about 180,000 clones; about 82% of them were counted only once. The ten largest clones represent roughly 1.6% of the sample.

The chain couples TRBV19 to TRBJ1-2; 11 central nucleotides agree with TRBD1. This TCR derives from a man aged 18-30 years in good health and CMV-seronegative. The source material was PBMCs. The CDR3 is CASSGTGGFGYTF. Here is the DNA: TGTGCCAGTAGCGGGACAGGGGGATTTGGCTACACCTTC.